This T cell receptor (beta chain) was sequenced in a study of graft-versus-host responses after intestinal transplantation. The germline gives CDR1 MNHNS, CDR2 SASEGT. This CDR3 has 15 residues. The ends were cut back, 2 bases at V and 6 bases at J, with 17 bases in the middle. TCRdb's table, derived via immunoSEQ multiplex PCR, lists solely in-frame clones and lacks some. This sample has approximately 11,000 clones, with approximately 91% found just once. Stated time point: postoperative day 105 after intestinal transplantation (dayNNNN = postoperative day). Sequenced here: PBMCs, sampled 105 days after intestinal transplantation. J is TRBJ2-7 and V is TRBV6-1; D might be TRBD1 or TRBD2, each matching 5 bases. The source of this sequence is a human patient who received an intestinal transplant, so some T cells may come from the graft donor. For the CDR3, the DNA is TGTGCCAGCAGTGAACGGGGACGCTGGATCAGCGAGCAGTACTTC. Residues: CASSERGRWISEQYF.